A selection of T cell receptor beta chains follows, all from one sample in a study of vaccination effects on CD4 cells after COVID-19. These receptors' targets are unknown. Libraries were prepared by immunoSEQ multiplex PCR; TCRdb keeps only in-frame clonotypes and omits some of them. The sample has about 70,000 clones, about four fifths seen once. The starting material was CD4+ T cells from PBMCs cultured with SARS-CoV-2 spike peptides, obtained before COVID-19 vaccination. These receptors came from a human donor who received a COVID-19 vaccine. Each CDR3 is given with its conserved first and last residue. D genes are given only for firm matches. A clone size is listed for some rows: how often the clone was seen (once, few, many), or a class if it is expanded.

TRBD1 | TRBJ2-1 | NA | TRBV6-2/TRBV6-3 | TGTGCCAGCAGCCCCGCCGGGACAGGGAACAATGAGCAGTTCTTC | CASSPAGTGNNEQFF
TRBD2 | TRBJ2-3 | NA | TRBV4-1 | TGCGCCAGCAGTCGAAAAGTGGGGGCCGGGGGGGAAAGCACAGATACGCAGTATTTT | CASSRKVGAGGESTDTQYF
NA | TRBJ1-2 | NA | TRBV19 | TGTGCCAGTAGGCGCACAGGGCTTGCTAACTATGGCTACACCTTC | CASRRTGLANYGYTF
NA | TRBJ2-3 | NA | TRBV11-2 | TGTGCCAGCAGCCGCTCAACAGGGCACCTCACAGATACGCAGTATTTT | CASSRSTGHLTDTQYF
NA | TRBJ1-6 | NA | TRBV4-3 | TGCGCCAGCAGCCAAGATAATAGGGGGGGCAATTCACCCCTCCACTTT | CASSQDNRGGNSPLHF
TRBD1 | TRBJ1-5 | few | TRBV19 | TGTGCCAGTAGTACTATGACGGACAGGGGGAGTCAGCCCCAGCATTTT | CASSTMTDRGSQPQHF
NA | TRBJ1-1 | NA | TRBV19 | TGTGCCAGTAGTCCCCGGAGGATAGTGAACACTGAAGCTTTCTTT | CASSPRRIVNTEAFF
TRBD1 | TRBJ1-2 | few | TRBV12-3/TRBV12-4 | TGTGCCAGCAGTTTTTCCACAGGGGGTGGCTACACCTTC | CASSFSTGGGYTF
NA | TRBJ2-5 | once | TRBV18 | TGTGCCAGCTCACTACAAAGGGGCAGGACAGACGAGAGGGGCCAAGAGACCCAGTACTTC | CASSLQRGRTDERGQETQYF
TRBD1 | TRBJ2-3 | NA | TRBV10-2 | TGCGCCAGCAGCGCTTACTACCCGGGACAGGGCACAGATACGCAGTATTTT | CASSAYYPGQGTDTQYF
NA | TRBJ1-6 | once | TRBV3-1/TRBV3-2 | TGTGCCAGCAGCCAGCCCCCGACGGGCTCACCCCTCCACTTT | CASSQPPTGSPLHF
NA | TRBJ2-5 | NA | TRBV5-8 | TGTGCCAGCAGCTTGGTGGGGGGCGCAGAGACCCAGTACTTC | CASSLVGGAETQYF
NA | TRBJ1-1 | NA | TRBV7-8 | TGTGCCATCGCGGCAGGGTTTACGAACACTGAAGCTTTCTTT | CAIAAGFTNTEAFF
TRBD1 | TRBJ2-4 | once | TRBV20-1 | TGCAGTGCTAGTGGGACAGGGGGCTTCAAAAACATTCAGTACTTC | CSASGTGGFKNIQYF
NA | TRBJ1-3 | NA | TRBV30 | TGTGCCTGGAGTGTGAATTTGTCTTCTGGAAACACCATATATTTT | CAWSVNLSSGNTIYF
NA | TRBJ1-1 | NA | TRBV7-9 | TGTGCCAGCAGCTTAGAACTGGGGACAACGGATTTCTTT | CASSLELGTTDFF
NA | TRBJ2-3 | NA | TRBV6-5 | TGTGCCAGCAGCGGGGGGCTATCCACAGATACGCAGTATTTT | CASSGGLSTDTQYF
TRBD2 | TRBJ2-4 | NA | TRBV5-4 | TGTGCCAGCACCCGGGGGGCTAGCGGGGGTGAGGGCATTCAGTACTTC | CASTRGASGGEGIQYF
NA | TRBJ1-3 | NA | TRBV4-2 | TGTGCCAGCAGCCAAGACGACTCTGGAAACACCATATATTTT | CASSQDDSGNTIYF
NA | TRBJ1-1 | NA | TRBV27 | TGTGCCAGCAGTGCAGGATGGAACACTGAAGCTTTCTTT | CASSAGWNTEAFF
NA | TRBJ2-3 | NA | TRBV5-1 | TGCGCCAGCAGCTTTTCTGGAGACACAGATACGCAGTATTTT | CASSFSGDTDTQYF
NA | TRBJ1-3 | NA | TRBV7-3 | TGTGCCAGCAGTCCGGGGCCTGGAAACACCATATATTTT | CASSPGPGNTIYF
TRBD1 | TRBJ1-6 | NA | TRBV6-5 | TGTGCCAGCTCTAGGGACAGGAGTAATTCACCCCTCCACTTT | CASSRDRSNSPLHF
NA | TRBJ1-2 | NA | TRBV18 | TGTGCCAGCTCACCTTCCTCGACAGGAAACTATGGCTACACCTTC | CASSPSSTGNYGYTF
NA | TRBJ2-2 | NA | TRBV11-2 | TGTGCCAGCAGCTTAGATCTAGCATCCGGGGAGCTGTTTTTT | CASSLDLASGELFF
NA | TRBJ2-3 | NA | TRBV6-5 | TGTGCCAGCAGGGGGCCCGGCATCAATACGCAGTATTTT | CASRGPGINTQYF
NA | TRBJ2-3 | NA | TRBV4-1 | TGCGCCAGCAGCCAAGGCAATTGGGGGCGTACAGATACGCAGTATTTT | CASSQGNWGRTDTQYF
TRBD1 | TRBJ1-6 | NA | TRBV18 | TGTGCCAGCTCAACGAGGGACAGGGAAAATTCACCCCTCCACTTT | CASSTRDRENSPLHF
NA | TRBJ2-5 | NA | TRBV7-2 | TGTGCCAGCAGCTTTGGGGGTGCTGAGACCCAGTACTTC | CASSFGGAETQYF
NA | TRBJ1-4 | NA | TRBV5-1 | TGCGCCAGCAGCTTAGGGGCAATGAATGAAAAACTGTTTTTT | CASSLGAMNEKLFF
TRBD1 | TRBJ2-1 | once | TRBV5-1 | TGCGCCAGCAGCGGACAGGGGTACAATGAGCAGTTCTTC | CASSGQGYNEQFF
NA | TRBJ2-1 | NA | TRBV19 | TGTGCCAGTAGTATACAACACCGGAGCTCCTACAATGAGCAGTTCTTC | CASSIQHRSSYNEQFF
NA | TRBJ1-1 | NA | TRBV7-2 | TGTGCCAGCAGCACGGACAGAAACACTGAAGCTTTCTTT | CASSTDRNTEAFF
TRBD1 | TRBJ2-5 | NA | TRBV4-2 | TGTGCCAGCAGCCAAGCGGACAGGGGGAACGGAGAGACCCAGTACTTC | CASSQADRGNGETQYF
TRBD1 | TRBJ1-2 | few | TRBV7-2 | TGTGCCAGCAGCTCGTTGACAGGGGGATATGGCTACACCTTC | CASSSLTGGYGYTF
NA | TRBJ2-3 | NA | TRBV5-1 | TGCGCCAGCAGCTTGTCCGGAACACTAGAAAACCTAAATATGAATACGCAGTATTTT | CASSLSGTLENLNMNTQYF
NA | TRBJ1-1 | NA | TRBV2 | TGTGCCAGCAGTGTTCTGGGAGCCACTGAAGCTTTCTTT | CASSVLGATEAFF
NA | TRBJ1-1 | few | TRBV12-3/TRBV12-4 | TGTGCCAGCAGGGACACCTACACTGAAGCTTTCTTT | CASRDTYTEAFF
NA | TRBJ2-3 | NA | TRBV5-1 | TGCGCCAGCAGCTTGGCGCCTTCTAGCACAGATACGCAGTATTTT | CASSLAPSSTDTQYF
NA | TRBJ2-5 | NA | TRBV5-8 | TGTGCCAGCAGCTTAGGGGGGCTAAGGGAGACCCAGTACTTC | CASSLGGLRETQYF
NA | TRBJ1-2 | NA | TRBV18 | TGTGCCAGCTCACCCCGGAGGGACTATGGCTACACCTTC | CASSPRRDYGYTF
TRBD1 | TRBJ1-1 | NA | TRBV10-1 | TGCGCCAGCAGTGAAACAGGGGTATTGGCTGAAGCTTTCTTT | CASSETGVLAEAFF
NA | TRBJ1-2 | once | TRBV6-1 | TGTGCCAGCAGTGAAGCTGCAGGTTGGAGCGGCTACACCTTC | CASSEAAGWSGYTF
TRBD2 | TRBJ2-5 | NA | TRBV30 | TGTGCCTGGCGTGTGCGGGGGGCACAAGAGACCCAGTACTTC | CAWRVRGAQETQYF
NA | TRBJ1-1 | NA | TRBV7-2 | TGTGCCAGCAGCCCGCGGACAGCAATGAACACTGAAGCTTTCTTT | CASSPRTAMNTEAFF